This T cell receptor beta chain appears in the sequencing data of a study of cytomegalovirus exposure and HLA in healthy donors (TCRdb year 2017). At the level of the whole study: In an earlier analysis of 550 to 750 of the donors, 250 to 350 Gb of sequence data and 90 million to 120 million unique TCR beta sequences from roughly 180 million T cells were reported. Every discovery cohort repertoire had been produced on one sequencing platform. The later analysis used no new phenotypic data to find candidate immune exposures, relying instead on TCR beta sequences and their occurrence across donors. Donor age, sex, ethnicity and CMV serostatus were compiled together with the repertoire data. High-throughput TCR immunosequencing, statistical association of individual TCRs with disease status, and machine learning were combined to predict cytomegalovirus infection status. Among almost 400 genotyped donors of the cohort, an average of about 240,000 unique TCR beta nucleotide sequences were sequenced per donor, roughly 20% of them non-productive. HLA typing included class I and class II loci at four-digit resolution. Among the roughly 400 genotyped donors, 81% belonged to the genetic ancestry cluster associated with self-reported Caucasian donors. The aim of the study was to test whether cataloging public T cell receptors could identify signatures of past pathogen exposure. Along with the approximately 700-subject first cohort, a separate validation cohort of over a hundred different subjects was used. An early release covering 500 to 750 HLA-typed donors comprised 250 to 350 gigabases of sequencing data and 65 million to 100 million unique TCR sequences. Several DR-DQ haplotypes were treated as single units for association and clustering because of strong linkage in the cohort. Using immunosequencing, the study profiled T cell repertoires from about 650 subjects and related those repertoires to cytomegalovirus serostatus. In a later analysis, previously published TCR beta repertoires from some 640 donors were re-analyzed and high-resolution HLA genotyping was added so that TCR occurrence patterns could be studied. Genome-wide SNP genotypes for about 65% of the 666 donors were used in a later genetic analysis, which treated that subset as a discovery cohort. An earlier analysis of about 600 of the donors used high-throughput TCR beta sequencing to judge whether each TCR beta V gene segment behaved as functional or pseudogenic. The number of donors typed differed by locus, with 629-630 for A, B, C, DRB1 and DQB1, around 520 for DQA1, 600 to 610 for DPA1, and 450 to 480 for DPB1.

Sequences MDHEN (CDR1) and SYDVKM (CDR2) are obtained from the germline V gene. V is pruned by 3 bases and J by 2 bases, leaving 2 bases of the junction without a gene match. Reading from cysteine to phenylalanine, the CDR3 counts 14 amino acids. The DNA shown is the 42-base CDR3, in frame from base 1. The cohort was made up of 500 to 800 healthy bone marrow donors. At the time of sampling, every cohort member was nominally healthy, though immune exposures that went unrecorded were likely present. The donor was CMV seropositive and was included in the group of approximately 300 seropositive cohort members. A peripheral blood sample was collected from each donor, and TCR beta sequencing was performed on peripheral blood mononuclear cells. Genomic DNA was extracted from the blood cell samples with the Qiagen DNeasy Blood Extraction Kit. Library creation used the immunoSEQ multiplex PCR assay. For the multiplex PCR, a mixture combining 60 forward primers for TCR Vbeta segments and 13 reverse primers for TCR Jbeta segments was used. The CDR3 region of rearranged TCR beta genes was amplified from genomic DNA by a multiplex PCR assay. On the Illumina HiSeq System, the amplified TCR beta libraries were sequenced as 87-base-pair reads. As for the original processing: Across the 600 to 700 repertoires, a later analysis counted 80 million or so unique TCR beta chains, some 11 million of which were shared by at least two donors. Raw reads were error-corrected and collapsed into unique sequences by a nearest-neighbor algorithm in which closely related sequences were merged to remove PCR and sequencing errors. V, D and J gene segments were assigned by aligning CDR3 sequences to IMGT reference sequences. Each retained sequence needed at least a six-nucleotide match to both a V gene segment and a J gene segment. Rearrangements were called productive when the CDR3 lacked stop codons and stayed in frame with V and J; all others were non-productive. CDR3 was defined by IMGT convention, running from the second conserved V-encoded cysteine to the conserved J-encoded phenylalanine. Sequences without an unambiguous match to a single V gene segment were excluded from the earlier analysis of almost 600 of the donors. An earlier analysis of a few hundred of the donors classified V segments as functional when productive rearrangements were above 56.7% and as segregating when the standard deviation between donors was above 5%. A statistical classification framework was built for diagnosing cytomegalovirus status from the catalog of TCR beta chain sequences. In a later analysis, TCR nucleotide sequences were compared against IMGT/GENE-DB human TR gene sequences so that V and J genes could be assigned. Using the TCRdist pipeline, a later analysis assigned CDR3 sequences along with most-parsimonious VDJ recombination scenarios. In a later analysis, each TCR beta chain was defined by its CDR3 amino acid sequence together with its V-gene family, and reads without a unique V-gene family were excluded. To address suspected cross-contamination and a sequencing artifact, a later analysis removed approximately 600 highly shared, low-generation-probability nucleotide sequences. In a later analysis, a clonal expansion index for each public chain was calculated from normalized within-repertoire ranks of inferred template counts. Generation probabilities in a later analysis came from a VDJ recombination model fitted to out-of-frame rearrangements, and those results were checked against IGoR. In a later analysis, hypergeometric tests were used to score TCR-TCR, TCR-HLA and TCR-CMV co-occurrence, with a repertoire-size bias correction applied to TCR pairs. In a later analysis, false discovery rates were estimated by permuting HLA or CMV assignments 20 times. A later analysis grouped co-occurring TCRs with DBSCAN, adding TCRdist sequence similarity when clustering within HLA-allele-positive subsets. Repertoires with fewer than 30,000 or more than 120,000 public chains were left out of co-occurrence clustering, as were about 5 repertoires with anomalous nucleotide sharing. TCRdb carries this immuneACCESS record with in-frame sequences only. Its versions omit some clonotypes, under half of them owing to an unresolved V gene in the studies checked, with the rest unexplained. D and trimming come from the DNA, and the V and J calls and clone size come from that table. The sample's clone listing holds more than 40,000 clones. The ten largest clones represent roughly 26% of the sample.

With respect to this clone: The antigen this receptor binds is unknown.

What the research found in general, with its limitations: It was suggested by the authors that the approach could potentially be generalized to other disease states and immunological phenotypes. A cluster of highly shared sequence variants was judged likely to be a technical artifact of the sequencing pipeline. The study listed 150 to 200 TCR beta chains as associated with cytomegalovirus. Most TCR sequences were observed very rarely across donors, whereas some public TCRs were present in many individuals. Compared with the roughly 710-donor mean, donors in an Asian-associated ancestry cluster had fewer N-insertions in productive TCRs, according to a later genetic analysis. Some IMGT-functional V segments, including TRBV6-2 and TRBV6-3, could not be distinguished by the 87-base-pair reads and were therefore excluded. In a later genetic analysis, a missense DCLRE1C variant was associated with V-gene and J-gene trimming of TCR beta chains, and the association was replicated in an independent cohort. A further reported finding was that TCR beta sequences accurately predicted the HLA-A and HLA-B alleles for most subjects in the first cohort. Three of the identified cytomegalovirus-associated TCR beta chains were confirmed in vitro to be specific for cytomegalovirus antigens. A later analysis associated 15,000 or so TCR beta sequences with specific HLA alleles at a false discovery rate of 0.05. The only immune exposure information available for the cohort was CMV serostatus. A later analysis found that HLA-associated TCR beta chains were more clonally expanded and had lower generation probabilities than equally common non-associated chains. HLA typing was unavailable for some donors at each locus, so association tests used only the typed subset. In a later analysis, TCR association rates were found to vary across HLA loci, with the most associated TCRs seen for DRB1 alleles and the fewest for HLA-C alleles. When HLA alleles, especially DR and DQ, strongly co-occurred, attributing TCR associations to individual alleles was difficult. In this cohort, only TCR beta chains were sequenced, and detectable features were limited by the absence of alpha or paired-chain data. Because counts were too low, seventeen rarely observed V segments, including chromosome 9 orphons, were left out of the earlier analysis of over 550 of the donors. In an earlier analysis of some 550 of the donors, most TCR beta V segments were observed in productive rearrangements about 90% or about 30% of the time, broadly matching IMGT annotations. Presence/absence analyses assumed roughly uniform sequencing depth across donors, an assumption that may not hold. Several of the top co-occurrence clusters appeared to be linked to parvovirus B19, influenza, CMV and Epstein-Barr virus, according to a later analysis. Linkage disequilibrium might explain the correlated functional status among segregating V segments, but an unknown experimental factor could not be ruled out. In both the original and validation cohorts, the classifier was reported to diagnose cytomegalovirus status with high specificity and sensitivity. In a later analysis, most CMV-associated TCR beta chains were found to appear HLA-restricted, with HLA associations seemingly driven largely by CMV exposure.

In this chain, TRBV28 is recombined with TRBJ2-5, with TRBD1 matching 8 junction bases. This TCR came from a man between 35 and 55 years old in good health and CMV-seropositive. The sequenced sample consisted of PBMCs. CDR3 reads: CASSLWTGQETQYF. The nucleotide sequence reads TGTGCCAGCAGTTTGTGGACAGGGCAAGAGACCCAGTACTTC.